A single sample gave rise to the 13 T cell receptor beta chains below, sequenced in a study of shared clonotypes between healthy human individuals. Terminally differentiated effector memory CD45RA+ cells were excluded by CCR7 positive selection of CD45RO-negative cells. Sequenced by immunoSEQ multiplex PCR; TCRdb stores in-frame clones only, minus some. This table holds over 2 million clones, about 95% found once. Sample: naive CD8+ T cells sorted from blood. The receptor set was obtained from a man aged 18 to 30 in good health.

The rearrangement links TRBV7-9 to TRBJ1-1, with D perhaps matching TRBD1 (6 bases). Germline V CDR1 and CDR2: SEHNR, FQNEAQ (reference sequence). V was cut by 4 bases and J by 0 bases, with 18 bases left in between. The length of the CDR3 is 17 residues. In DNA, the CDR3 is TGTGCCAGCAGCTCATTAGCTATCCAGGGGATGAACACTGAAGCTTTCTTT. Translated, it gives CASSSLAIQGMNTEAFF.

This clone has a single count. Other nucleotide sequences from this sample produce the same CDR3. The V call is TRBV27, the J call TRBJ1-1; no clear D. Germline CDR1 MNHEY, CDR2 SMNVEV (reference sequence). The CDR3 has 16 residues. Between the trimmed V and J ends, which lost 0 bases and 4 bases, there was a span of 15 bases. CDR3 nucleotide sequence: TGTGCCAGCAGTTTATCGGCGGGAACGGGAGTCACTGAAGCTTTCTTT. Amino acids: CASSLSAGTGVTEAFF.

The chain combines TRBV4-1 with TRBJ2-5; a weak D match, TRBD2 (6 bases). The germline V gene encodes CDR1 MGHRA and CDR2 YSYEKL. This CDR3 has 13 residues. V lost 4 bases to trimming and J lost 5 bases, with 11 bases between them. CDR3 region: CASSPRLVETQYF. The CDR3 DNA reads as TGCGCCAGCAGCCCCAGACTAGTCGAGACCCAGTACTTC.

V usage is TRBV12-5 and J usage is TRBJ2-2, with 14 bases fitting TRBD2. V lost 4 bases, J lost 6 bases, and 13 bases stayed unmatched. The CDR3 has 19 amino acids. Germline CDR1 reads LGHNT; CDR2 reads FRNRAP. CDR3 bases: TGTGCTAGTGGTTCTCTCCTCGGGACTAGCGGGAGCGCCCCCGGGGAGCTGTTTTTT. Translated, it gives CASGSLLGTSGSAPGELFF.

The CDR3 DNA reads TGTGCCACCAGCTCCAGGGGAGTCTTTCCTTACGAGCAGTACTTC. It translates to CATSSRGVFPYEQYF. The chain combines TRBV15 with TRBJ2-7; D is possibly TRBD1 (6 bases). This CDR3 has 15 residues. The V end was cut by 5 bases, the J end by 4 bases, with 18 bases between. The germline CDR1 and CDR2 sequences are LNHNV and YYDKDF (reference sequence).

The gene calls are TRBV7-9 and TRBJ2-1, with TRBD1 matching 8 bases. The CDR3 is made up of 15 amino acids. J was trimmed by 5 bases and V by 7 bases; bases with no gene match: 10. Looked up from germline, CDR1 is SEHNR and CDR2 is FQNEAQ (reference sequence). The CDR3 nucleotides are TGTGCCAGCACCCCTCCCGGGACAGGTAACAATGAGCAGTTCTTC. Translation gives CASTPPGTGNNEQFF.

This chain uses TRBV4-3 with TRBJ1-2, with 8 bases fitting TRBD1. J gave up 3 bases and V 0 bases, and 9 bases lay outside the gene matches. Germline V gene lookup returns CDR1 LGHNA and CDR2 YSLEER. The CDR3 is made up of 17 amino acids. The CDR3 sequence is CASSQDVTGGVYYGYTF. CDR3 DNA sequence: TGCGCCAGCAGCCAAGATGTTACAGGGGGAGTCTACTATGGCTACACCTTC.

The chain employs TRBV11-2 and TRBJ2-3; 8 bases map to TRBD2. V was pared by 1 base and J by 5 bases, with 5 bases of the junction left unmatched. The CDR3 totals 15 residues. Per the germline V gene, CDR1 is SGHAT and CDR2 is FQNNGV. This CDR3 is CASSLVSSGGDTQYF. The CDR3 DNA sequence: TGTGCCAGCAGCTTAGTTTCCAGCGGGGGAGATACGCAGTATTTT.

The genes are TRBV4-1 and TRBJ2-3; 14 bases line up with TRBD2. V dropped 7 bases and J dropped 9; count of bases not matched to a gene: 6. Germline V gene lookup returns CDR1 MGHRA and CDR2 YSYEKL. This CDR3 has 14 residues. The CDR3 region has the DNA TGCGCCAGCACGGGACTAGCGGGAGAAAGGACGCAGTATTTT. Its translation: CASTGLAGERTQYF.

A word on this clone: With a much larger clone just one base away, this may be a read error. The same CDR3 is also encoded by other DNA sequences in this sample. The chain carries TRBV7-9 and TRBJ2-7; 10 bases agree with TRBD1. From germline, CDR1 is SEHNR and CDR2 FQNEAQ (reference sequence). V shed 5 bases and J 3 bases; nucleotides not matched to a gene: 4. This CDR3 contains 14 residues. CDR3 coding DNA: TGTGCCAGCAGCCCCCGGACAGGGGGCTACGAGCAGTACTTC. It translates to CASSPRTGGYEQYF.

V is TRBV10-3 and J is TRBJ1-1; D is ambiguous. V was shortened by 2 bases and J by 3 bases, with 7 bases between the two germline ends. The CDR3 spans 13 residues. Per germline, CDR1 ENHRY and CDR2 SYGVKD. The CDR3 sequence is CAISEAKDTEAFF. DNA of the CDR3: TGTGCCATCAGTGAGGCCAAGGACACTGAAGCTTTCTTT.

Note on this clone: Other DNA sequences in this specimen translate into the identical CDR3. This chain connects TRBV27 to TRBJ1-1, with D uncertain. This CDR3 spans 13 amino acids. Germline loops: CDR1 MNHEY, CDR2 SMNVEV (reference sequence). V was shortened by 3 bases and J by 3 bases, with 8 bases between the two germline ends. CDR3 protein: CASSFIRDTEAFF. The CDR3 region has the DNA TGTGCCAGCAGTTTTATACGGGACACTGAAGCTTTCTTT.

The chain employs TRBV6-5 and TRBJ1-2; maybe TRBD1 (5 bases). V was pared by 6 bases and J by 4 bases, with 18 bases between. The CDR3 length is 15 residues. CDR1 and CDR2 from the germline V gene are MNHEY and SVGAGI. The CDR3 region is CASSDLGDRRYGYTF. DNA of the CDR3: TGTGCCAGCAGCGATTTGGGGGACCGACGCTATGGCTACACCTTC.